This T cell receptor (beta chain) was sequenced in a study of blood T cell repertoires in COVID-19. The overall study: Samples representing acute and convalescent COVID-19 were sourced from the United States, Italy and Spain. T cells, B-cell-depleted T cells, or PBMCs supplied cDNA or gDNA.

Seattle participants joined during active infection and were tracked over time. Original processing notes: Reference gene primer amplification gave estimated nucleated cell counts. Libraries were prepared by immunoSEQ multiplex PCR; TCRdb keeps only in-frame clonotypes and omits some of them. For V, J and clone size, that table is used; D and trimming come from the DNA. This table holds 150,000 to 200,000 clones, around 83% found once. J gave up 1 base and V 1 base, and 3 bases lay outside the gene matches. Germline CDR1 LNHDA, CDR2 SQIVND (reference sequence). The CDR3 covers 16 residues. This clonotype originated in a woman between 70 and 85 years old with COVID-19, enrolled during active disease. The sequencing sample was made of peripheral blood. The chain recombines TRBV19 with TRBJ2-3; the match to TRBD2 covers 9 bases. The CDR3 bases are TGTGCCAGTAGTATAGTTAGCGGGGGTGGCACAGATACGCAGTATTTT. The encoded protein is CASSIVSGGGTDTQYF.